The rows below give T cell receptor beta chains drawn from one sample of a study of PD-1 blockade in classical Hodgkin lymphoma. Some clones are missing from TCRdb's copy, which holds only in-frame ones; the method was immunoSEQ multiplex PCR. The sample shows 20,000 to 25,000 clones, 89% of them seen only once. What was sequenced was CD4+ T cells from blood. Receptors were obtained from a human donor with classical Hodgkin lymphoma. The CDR3 runs from the conserved cysteine through the conserved F or W.

V gene: TRBV7-7; J gene: TRBJ2-5; CDR3 protein: CASSPLPTGFETQYF
V gene: TRBV7-8; J gene: TRBJ2-3; CDR3 protein: CASGGLAGWMDTQYF
V gene: TRBV20-1; J gene: TRBJ1-1; CDR3 protein: CSAHREAAFF
V gene: TRBV19; J gene: TRBJ2-3; CDR3 protein: CASNLADTQYF
V gene: TRBV6-1; J gene: TRBJ1-2; CDR3 protein: CASSPGTGSIGYTF
V gene: TRBV21-1; J gene: TRBJ1-1; CDR3 protein: CASSKCPGTELKNTEAFF
V gene: TRBV7-3; J gene: TRBJ2-1; CDR3 protein: CASSLRGGSWEQFF
V gene: TRBV11-3; J gene: TRBJ2-7; CDR3 protein: CASSLMRRGNEQYF
V gene: TRBV4-1; J gene: TRBJ2-3; CDR3 protein: CASSLRLASTDTQYF
V gene: TRBV30; J gene: TRBJ2-7; CDR3 protein: CAWSTGSSYEQYF
V gene: TRBV4-1; J gene: TRBJ1-5; CDR3 protein: CASSQGTGSIQPQHF
V gene: TRBV5-6; J gene: TRBJ2-7; CDR3 protein: CASSLYLRETYEQYF
V gene: TRBV28; J gene: TRBJ2-7; CDR3 protein: CASSPAGSQVDEQYF
V gene: TRBV6-6; J gene: TRBJ2-3; CDR3 protein: CASSFSAGDADTQYF
V gene: TRBV4-2; J gene: TRBJ2-3; CDR3 protein: CASSQVGVAGGTDTQYF
V gene: TRBV5-4; J gene: TRBJ1-1; CDR3 protein: CASTDRGTEAFF
V gene: TRBV7-2; J gene: TRBJ2-1; CDR3 protein: CASSAGASGIYNEQFF
V gene: TRBV5-4; J gene: TRBJ2-5; CDR3 protein: CASSTPGTGSRETQYF
V gene: TRBV7-9; J gene: TRBJ2-7; CDR3 protein: CASSATGTGEQYF
V gene: TRBV29-1; J gene: TRBJ2-7; CDR3 protein: CSVEDRRGGPYEQYF
V gene: TRBV15; J gene: TRBJ2-7; CDR3 protein: CATSSSIDYEQYF
V gene: TRBV18; J gene: TRBJ2-5; CDR3 protein: CASSPLSQGDQETQYF
V gene: TRBV5-4; J gene: TRBJ2-7; CDR3 protein: CASSYSSGYEQYF
V gene: TRBV20-1; J gene: TRBJ1-2; CDR3 protein: CSAREGHGYTF
V gene: TRBV18; J gene: TRBJ2-7; CDR3 protein: CASSPGLPYEQYF